This TCR beta chain was identified during a study of cytomegalovirus exposure and HLA in healthy donors. This CDR3 spans 15 amino acids. Germline V gene lookup returns CDR1 SGDLS and CDR2 YYNGEE. V lost 1 base and J 4 bases, leaving 12 bases between the germline ends. PCR amplification relied on 60 Vbeta primers (plus 13 Jbeta primers). As originally analysed: Roughly 11 million shared chains were among the about 80 million unique TCR beta chains that a later analysis counted. Measured with immunoSEQ multiplex PCR; TCRdb has only the in-frame clones, and not every one. V and J calls plus clone size are reproduced from that table; the DNA served to infer D and trimming. This table has about 65,000 clones, 62% appearing once.

The chain uses TRBV9 and TRBJ2-1; TRBD1 is a possible D gene (8 bases). The sample was PBMCs. This sequence originates from a man aged 25-40 years in good health and CMV-seronegative. CDR3 coding DNA: TGTGCCAGCAGCGTAACAGGGGGGGGTTACAATGAGCAGTTCTTC. Protein sequence: CASSVTGGGYNEQFF.